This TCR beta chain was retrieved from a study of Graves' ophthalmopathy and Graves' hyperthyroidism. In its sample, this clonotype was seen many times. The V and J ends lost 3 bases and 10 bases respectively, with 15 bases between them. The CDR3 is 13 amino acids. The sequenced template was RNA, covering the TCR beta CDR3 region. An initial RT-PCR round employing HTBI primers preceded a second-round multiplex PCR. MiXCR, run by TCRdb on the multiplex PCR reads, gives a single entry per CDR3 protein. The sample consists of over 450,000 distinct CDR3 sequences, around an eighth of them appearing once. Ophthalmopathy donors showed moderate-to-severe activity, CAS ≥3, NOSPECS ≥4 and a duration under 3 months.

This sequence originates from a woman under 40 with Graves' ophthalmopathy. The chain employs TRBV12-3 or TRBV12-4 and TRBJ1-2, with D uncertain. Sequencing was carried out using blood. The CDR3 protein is CASSFGPSKNYTF. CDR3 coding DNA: TGTGCCAGCAGTTTCGGGCCATCAAAGAACTACACCTTC.